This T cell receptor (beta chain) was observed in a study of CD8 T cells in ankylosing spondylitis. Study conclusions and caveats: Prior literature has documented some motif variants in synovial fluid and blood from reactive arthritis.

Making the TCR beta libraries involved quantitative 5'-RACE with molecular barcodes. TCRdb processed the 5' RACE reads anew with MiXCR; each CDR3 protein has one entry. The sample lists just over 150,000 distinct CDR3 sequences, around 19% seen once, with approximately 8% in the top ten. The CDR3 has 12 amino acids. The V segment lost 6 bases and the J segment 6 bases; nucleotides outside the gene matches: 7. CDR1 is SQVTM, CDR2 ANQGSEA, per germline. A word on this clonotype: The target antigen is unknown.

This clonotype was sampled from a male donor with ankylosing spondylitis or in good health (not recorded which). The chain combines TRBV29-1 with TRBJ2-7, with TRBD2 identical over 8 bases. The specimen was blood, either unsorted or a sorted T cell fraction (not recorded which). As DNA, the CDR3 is TGCAGCGTAAAAGCGGGAGTCAGCGAGCAGTACTTC. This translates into CSVKAGVSEQYF.